A selection of T cell receptor beta chains follows, all from one sample in a study of cytomegalovirus exposure and HLA in healthy donors. Assay: immunoSEQ multiplex PCR; the TCRdb copy retains only in-frame clones and omits some. Its clone listing holds approximately 200,000 clones. Sequenced sample: PBMCs. The receptors stem from a boy under 18 in good health and CMV-seronegative. The CDR3 runs from the conserved cysteine through the conserved F or W. The order of the fields is J gene, D gene, V gene, CDR3 protein, CDR3 DNA. D genes are given only for firm matches.

J gene: TRBJ2-7; D gene: TRBD1; V gene: TRBV19; CDR3 protein: CASSPDRATYEQYF; CDR3 DNA: TGTGCCAGTAGTCCGGACAGGGCCACCTACGAGCAGTACTTC
J gene: TRBJ1-2; D gene: NA; V gene: TRBV30; CDR3 protein: CAWSPPDSVSYGYTF; CDR3 DNA: TGTGCCTGGAGTCCCCCGGACAGTGTGAGCTATGGCTACACCTTC
J gene: TRBJ1-2; D gene: NA; V gene: TRBV11-2; CDR3 protein: CASGPNGGLDYGYTF; CDR3 DNA: TGTGCCAGCGGACCGAACGGGGGGCTCGACTATGGCTACACCTTC
J gene: TRBJ1-1; D gene: TRBD1; V gene: TRBV7-2; CDR3 protein: CASSSHRGGTEAFF; CDR3 DNA: TGTGCCAGCAGCTCCCACAGGGGCGGAACTGAAGCTTTCTTT
J gene: TRBJ1-2; D gene: NA; V gene: TRBV7-6; CDR3 protein: CASSLGRDYGYTF; CDR3 DNA: TGTGCCAGCAGCTTAGGACGGGATTATGGCTACACCTTC
J gene: TRBJ1-2; D gene: NA; V gene: TRBV7-8; CDR3 protein: CASSPEVGGYGYTF; CDR3 DNA: TGTGCCAGCAGCCCGGAGGTCGGGGGCTATGGCTACACCTTC
J gene: TRBJ1-4; D gene: TRBD1; V gene: TRBV2; CDR3 protein: CATLDRGLTNEKLFF; CDR3 DNA: TGTGCCACCTTGGACAGGGGGTTAACTAATGAAAAACTGTTTTTT
J gene: TRBJ1-2; D gene: NA; V gene: TRBV5-4; CDR3 protein: CASSLVSGAYGYTF; CDR3 DNA: TGTGCCAGCAGCTTGGTTTCAGGGGCCTATGGCTACACCTTC
J gene: TRBJ1-6; D gene: TRBD1; V gene: TRBV28; CDR3 protein: CAGRDRVRSPLHF; CDR3 DNA: TGTGCCGGCCGGGACAGGGTCCGTTCACCCCTCCACTTT
J gene: TRBJ1-1; D gene: NA; V gene: TRBV7-9; CDR3 protein: CASSLGTRHRESTEAFF; CDR3 DNA: TGTGCCAGCAGCTTAGGGACTCGTCACAGGGAGAGTACTGAAGCCTTCTTT
J gene: TRBJ2-2; D gene: NA; V gene: TRBV5-1; CDR3 protein: CASRQGRGQTTGELFF; CDR3 DNA: TGCGCCAGCAGACAGGGCCGAGGACAGACCACCGGGGAGCTGTTTTTT
J gene: TRBJ2-3; D gene: NA; V gene: TRBV28; CDR3 protein: CATEEDTQYF; CDR3 DNA: TGTGCCACCGAGGAGGATACGCAGTATTTT
J gene: TRBJ1-5; D gene: NA; V gene: TRBV30; CDR3 protein: CAGGLGAGNQPQHF; CDR3 DNA: TGTGCGGGGGGGTTGGGGGCAGGCAATCAGCCCCAGCATTTT
J gene: TRBJ1-6; D gene: TRBD1; V gene: TRBV4-2; CDR3 protein: CASSQGVGQGFVPNNSPLHF; CDR3 DNA: TGTGCCAGCAGCCAAGGTGTGGGACAGGGTTTCGTACCTAACAATTCACCCCTCCACTTT
J gene: TRBJ2-3; D gene: TRBD2; V gene: TRBV19; CDR3 protein: CASSMGTSLDTQYF; CDR3 DNA: TGTGCCAGTAGTATGGGGACTAGTCTCGATACGCAGTATTTT
J gene: TRBJ2-1; D gene: NA; V gene: TRBV15; CDR3 protein: CATSTRGREQFF; CDR3 DNA: TGTGCCACCAGCACGCGGGGGCGGGAGCAGTTCTTC
J gene: TRBJ1-3; D gene: NA; V gene: TRBV6-6; CDR3 protein: CASSYTPQAQNTIYF; CDR3 DNA: TGTGCCAGCAGTTACACCCCACAGGCTCAAAACACCATATATTTT
J gene: TRBJ1-2; D gene: TRBD1; V gene: TRBV6-5; CDR3 protein: CASSITGATYGYTF; CDR3 DNA: TGTGCCAGCAGCATTACAGGGGCCACGTACGGCTACACCTTC
J gene: TRBJ1-4; D gene: TRBD1; V gene: TRBV5-8; CDR3 protein: CASSGDRRNEKLFF; CDR3 DNA: TGTGCCAGCAGCGGGGACAGGAGGAATGAAAAACTGTTTTTT
J gene: TRBJ1-2; D gene: TRBD1; V gene: TRBV14; CDR3 protein: CASSSQGATSGYTF; CDR3 DNA: TGTGCCAGCAGCTCACAGGGGGCTACGAGTGGCTACACCTTC
J gene: TRBJ1-1; D gene: TRBD1; V gene: TRBV6-1; CDR3 protein: CASSVQGAVNTEAFF; CDR3 DNA: TGTGCCAGCAGTGTACAGGGGGCGGTGAACACTGAAGCTTTCTTT
J gene: TRBJ1-5; D gene: NA; V gene: TRBV6-5; CDR3 protein: CASSYTTGSGQPQHF; CDR3 DNA: TGTGCCAGCAGTTACACCACAGGGTCTGGTCAGCCCCAGCATTTT
J gene: TRBJ2-5; D gene: TRBD2; V gene: TRBV7-6; CDR3 protein: CASSYWGLAGEETQYF; CDR3 DNA: TGTGCCAGCAGCTACTGGGGACTAGCGGGGGAAGAGACCCAGTACTTC
J gene: TRBJ1-1; D gene: NA; V gene: TRBV28; CDR3 protein: CASSTGQLNTEAFF; CDR3 DNA: TGTGCCAGCAGTACAGGACAGCTGAACACTGAAGCTTTCTTT
J gene: TRBJ1-1; D gene: NA; V gene: TRBV18; CDR3 protein: CASSPMRDTEAFF; CDR3 DNA: TGTGCCAGCTCACCAATGAGGGACACTGAAGCTTTCTTT
J gene: TRBJ2-2; D gene: TRBD1; V gene: TRBV5-1; CDR3 protein: CASSTKQGPPNTGELFF; CDR3 DNA: TGCGCCAGCAGCACGAAACAGGGGCCCCCGAACACCGGGGAGCTGTTTTTT
J gene: TRBJ2-2; D gene: NA; V gene: TRBV19; CDR3 protein: CASSTGTSRGELFF; CDR3 DNA: TGTGCCAGTAGTACCGGGACAAGCCGCGGGGAGCTGTTTTTT
J gene: TRBJ1-2; D gene: NA; V gene: TRBV28; CDR3 protein: CASSQISGYYGYTF; CDR3 DNA: TGTGCCAGCAGTCAAATCTCAGGGTACTATGGCTACACCTTC
J gene: TRBJ2-5; D gene: TRBD2; V gene: TRBV5-4; CDR3 protein: CASSLNGGGAWETQYF; CDR3 DNA: TGTGCCAGCAGCCTGAATGGCGGGGGGGCCTGGGAGACCCAGTACTTC
J gene: TRBJ2-7; D gene: NA; V gene: TRBV9; CDR3 protein: CASSVGGAPFSEQYF; CDR3 DNA: TGTGCCAGCAGCGTCGGAGGGGCTCCCTTTTCCGAGCAGTACTTC
J gene: TRBJ2-7; D gene: TRBD1; V gene: TRBV30; CDR3 protein: CAWDRVGAYEQYF; CDR3 DNA: TGTGCCTGGGACAGGGTAGGGGCCTACGAGCAGTACTTC
J gene: TRBJ1-1; D gene: TRBD1; V gene: TRBV30; CDR3 protein: CAWSRQGHTGAEAFF; CDR3 DNA: TGTGCCTGGAGTAGACAGGGCCACACAGGCGCTGAAGCTTTCTTT
J gene: TRBJ1-2; D gene: TRBD1; V gene: TRBV28; CDR3 protein: CASGDGTGGAGDWGYTF; CDR3 DNA: TGTGCCAGCGGGGACGGGACAGGGGGCGCAGGGGATTGGGGCTACACCTTC
J gene: TRBJ1-1; D gene: NA; V gene: TRBV15; CDR3 protein: CATSRAPGPFMLNTEAFF; CDR3 DNA: TGTGCCACCAGCAGAGCGCCGGGTCCATTTATGTTGAACACTGAAGCTTTCTTT
J gene: TRBJ2-5; D gene: TRBD2; V gene: TRBV4-1; CDR3 protein: CASSELAGVETQYF; CDR3 DNA: TGCGCCAGCAGCGAACTAGCGGGGGTTGAGACCCAGTACTTC
J gene: TRBJ1-1; D gene: NA; V gene: TRBV10-3; CDR3 protein: CAISAKTEAFF; CDR3 DNA: TGTGCCATCAGTGCTAAGACTGAAGCTTTCTTT
J gene: TRBJ2-2; D gene: NA; V gene: TRBV27; CDR3 protein: CASSWASGANTGELFF; CDR3 DNA: TGTGCCAGCAGTTGGGCTTCGGGAGCGAACACCGGGGAGCTGTTTTTT
J gene: TRBJ1-5; D gene: NA; V gene: TRBV6-1; CDR3 protein: CASSEGGSGNQPQHF; CDR3 DNA: TGTGCCAGCAGTGAAGGCGGGTCCGGCAATCAGCCCCAGCATTTT
J gene: TRBJ1-4; D gene: NA; V gene: TRBV5-1; CDR3 protein: CASSLGRTTNEKLFF; CDR3 DNA: TGCGCCAGCAGCTTGGGTAGAACAACTAATGAAAAACTGTTTTTT
J gene: TRBJ2-7; D gene: TRBD1; V gene: TRBV5-4; CDR3 protein: CASSYPGQGSYEQYF; CDR3 DNA: TGTGCCAGCAGTTATCCGGGACAGGGCTCCTACGAGCAGTACTTC
J gene: TRBJ2-3; D gene: NA; V gene: TRBV5-4; CDR3 protein: CASSSSLSATDTQYF; CDR3 DNA: TGTGCCAGCAGCTCGTCCCTATCAGCGACAGATACGCAGTATTTT
J gene: TRBJ1-1; D gene: NA; V gene: TRBV6-5; CDR3 protein: CASSLQGTEAFF; CDR3 DNA: TGTGCCAGCAGCCTACAGGGCACTGAAGCTTTCTTT
J gene: TRBJ2-7; D gene: NA; V gene: TRBV29-1; CDR3 protein: CSVVVPQNYEQYF; CDR3 DNA: TGCAGCGTTGTTGTCCCACAAAACTACGAGCAGTACTTC
J gene: TRBJ2-7; D gene: TRBD1; V gene: TRBV28; CDR3 protein: CASSPISGQGRRYEQYF; CDR3 DNA: TGTGCCAGCAGTCCCATATCCGGACAGGGAAGAAGGTACGAGCAGTACTTC
J gene: TRBJ2-7; D gene: NA; V gene: TRBV12-5; CDR3 protein: CASGLGALSGSSYEQYF; CDR3 DNA: TGTGCTAGTGGTTTGGGAGCCCTGTCGGGAAGCTCCTACGAGCAGTACTTC
J gene: TRBJ2-7; D gene: TRBD2; V gene: TRBV5-1; CDR3 protein: CASSSLGAGGGEQYF; CDR3 DNA: TGCGCCAGCAGCTCCTTAGGAGCGGGGGGGGGCGAGCAGTACTTC
J gene: TRBJ1-5; D gene: NA; V gene: TRBV7-2; CDR3 protein: CASSFLGAPNQPQHF; CDR3 DNA: TGTGCCAGCAGCTTCCTGGGGGCCCCGAATCAGCCCCAGCATTTT
J gene: TRBJ2-3; D gene: TRBD2; V gene: TRBV18; CDR3 protein: CASSPPKLAGFTDTQYF; CDR3 DNA: TGTGCCAGCTCACCACCAAAACTAGCGGGGTTCACAGATACGCAGTATTTT
J gene: TRBJ2-5; D gene: NA; V gene: TRBV19; CDR3 protein: CASSVTSRGEETQYF; CDR3 DNA: TGTGCCAGTAGTGTGACTAGCAGGGGAGAAGAGACCCAGTACTTC
J gene: TRBJ2-5; D gene: TRBD1; V gene: TRBV5-5; CDR3 protein: CASSFTGGGWEETQYF; CDR3 DNA: TGTGCCAGCAGCTTTACAGGGGGCGGTTGGGAAGAGACCCAGTACTTC
J gene: TRBJ2-1; D gene: NA; V gene: TRBV6-5; CDR3 protein: CASSYPGLAYNEQFF; CDR3 DNA: TGTGCCAGCAGTTACCCAGGGCTAGCCTACAATGAGCAGTTCTTC
J gene: TRBJ2-1; D gene: TRBD2; V gene: TRBV13; CDR3 protein: CASSLGQLAGNEQFF; CDR3 DNA: TGTGCCAGCAGCTTAGGACAGCTAGCGGGGAATGAGCAGTTCTTC
J gene: TRBJ1-1; D gene: NA; V gene: TRBV4-3; CDR3 protein: CASSRIRGNTEAFF; CDR3 DNA: TGCGCCAGCAGCCGCATCCGGGGAAACACTGAAGCTTTCTTT
J gene: TRBJ2-7; D gene: NA; V gene: TRBV27; CDR3 protein: CASSLGAAYEQYF; CDR3 DNA: TGTGCCAGCAGTTTAGGTGCGGCCTACGAGCAGTACTTC
J gene: TRBJ2-3; D gene: TRBD1; V gene: TRBV29-1; CDR3 protein: CSVARGRTDTQYF; CDR3 DNA: TGCAGCGTTGCCAGGGGGCGCACAGATACGCAGTATTTT